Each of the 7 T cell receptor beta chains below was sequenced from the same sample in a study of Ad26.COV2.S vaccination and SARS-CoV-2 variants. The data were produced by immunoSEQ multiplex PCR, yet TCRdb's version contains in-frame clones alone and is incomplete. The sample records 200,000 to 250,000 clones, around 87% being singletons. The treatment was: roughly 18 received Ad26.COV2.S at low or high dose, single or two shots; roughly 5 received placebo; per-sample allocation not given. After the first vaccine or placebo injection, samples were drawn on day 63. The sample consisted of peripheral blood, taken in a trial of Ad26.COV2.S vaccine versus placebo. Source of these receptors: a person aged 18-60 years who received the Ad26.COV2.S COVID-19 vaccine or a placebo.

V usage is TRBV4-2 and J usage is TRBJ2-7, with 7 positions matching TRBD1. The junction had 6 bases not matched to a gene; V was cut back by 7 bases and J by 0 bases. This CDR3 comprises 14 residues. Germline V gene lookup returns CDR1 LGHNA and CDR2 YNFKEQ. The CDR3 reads CASTTGASSYEQYF. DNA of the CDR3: TGTGCCAGCACCACAGGGGCTTCCTCCTACGAGCAGTACTTC.

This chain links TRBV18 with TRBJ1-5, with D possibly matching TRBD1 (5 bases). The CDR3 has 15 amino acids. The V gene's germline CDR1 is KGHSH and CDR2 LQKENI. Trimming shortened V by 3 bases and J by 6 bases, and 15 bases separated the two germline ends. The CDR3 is CASSPPGGMGQPQHF. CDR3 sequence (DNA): TGTGCCAGCTCACCTCCTGGGGGAATGGGTCAGCCCCAGCATTTT.

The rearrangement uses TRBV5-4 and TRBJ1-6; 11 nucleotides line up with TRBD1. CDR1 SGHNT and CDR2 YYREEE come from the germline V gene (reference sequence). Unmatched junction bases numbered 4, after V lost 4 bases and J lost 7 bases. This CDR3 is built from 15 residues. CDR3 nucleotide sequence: TGTGCCAGCAGCCAAGGGACAGGGGGGAATTCACCCCTCCACTTT. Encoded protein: CASSQGTGGNSPLHF.

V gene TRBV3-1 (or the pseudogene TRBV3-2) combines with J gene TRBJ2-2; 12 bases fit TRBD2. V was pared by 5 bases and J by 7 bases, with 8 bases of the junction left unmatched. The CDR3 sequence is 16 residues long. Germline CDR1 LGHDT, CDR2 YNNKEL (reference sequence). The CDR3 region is CASSTLAGGPGGELFF. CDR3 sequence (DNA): TGTGCCAGCAGCACCCTAGCGGGAGGGCCAGGCGGGGAGCTGTTTTTT.

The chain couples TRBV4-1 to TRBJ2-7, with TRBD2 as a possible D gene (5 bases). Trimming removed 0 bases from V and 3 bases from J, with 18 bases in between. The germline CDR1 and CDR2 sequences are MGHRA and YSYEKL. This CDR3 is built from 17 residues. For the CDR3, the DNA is TGCGCCAGCAGCCAAGATCCCGTGGTGCGGGCCGGCTACGAGCAGTACTTC. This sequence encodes CASSQDPVVRAGYEQYF.

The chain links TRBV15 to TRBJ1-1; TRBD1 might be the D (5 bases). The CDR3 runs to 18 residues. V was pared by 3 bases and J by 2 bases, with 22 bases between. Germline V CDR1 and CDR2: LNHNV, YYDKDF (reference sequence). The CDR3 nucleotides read TGTGCCACCAGCAGGGAGGGGCCGATCTATGAACGTAACACTGAAGCTTTCTTT. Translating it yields CATSREGPIYERNTEAFF.

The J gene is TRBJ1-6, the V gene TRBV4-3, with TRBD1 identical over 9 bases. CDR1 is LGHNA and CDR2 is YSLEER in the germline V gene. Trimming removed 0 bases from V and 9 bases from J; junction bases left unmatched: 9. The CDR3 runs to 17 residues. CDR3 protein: CASSQDLRTGVSSPLHF. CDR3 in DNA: TGCGCCAGCAGCCAAGACCTCAGGACAGGGGTTTCTTCACCCCTCCACTTT.